The 5 T cell receptor beta chains below all came from one sample that was sequenced in a study of tumor-infiltrating lymphocytes in primary liver carcinoma. With 400 to 550 ng total RNA as template and a constant-region primer, TCR beta cDNA was made. ARM-PCR, slightly modified, supplied the TCR beta libraries through three nested multiplex PCR rounds. The first two PCR rounds used TRBV1-TRBV30 forward primers with a C-beta reverse primer, roughly 10 cycles each. TCRdb passed the multiplex PCR reads through MiXCR, listing each CDR3 protein once. This sample has roughly 80,000 distinct CDR3 sequences, with approximately 62% found just once. Co-extraction yielded RNA and DNA from around 18-30 mg of unsorted bulk tissue. Sequencing used tumor-adjacent normal liver tissue. These TCRs come from a man aged 40-49 years with primary liver carcinoma and hepatitis B virus infection.

As for this clonotype: A much larger clone differs by one base, so this may be a read error. The chain carries TRBV6-2 or TRBV6-3 and TRBJ2-7; 9 nucleotides agree with TRBD1. The CDR3 is made up of 14 amino acids. Germline V gene lookup returns CDR1 MNHEY and CDR2 SVGEGT. The CDR3 sequence is CAGSPTGGRIEQYF. CDR3 DNA: TGTGCCGGCAGCCCGACAGGGGGTCGCATCGAGCAGTACTTC.

A remark on this clonotype: A much larger clone differs from this one at a single base, so this may be a read error. The chain employs TRBV6-4 and TRBJ1-2, with TRBD1 matching over 7 bases. The ends lost 0 bases at V and 6 bases at J; junction bases unmatched: 7. CDR3 length: 15 residues. Per germline, CDR1 MRHNA and CDR2 SNTAGT. The CDR3 coding sequence is TGTGCCAGCAGTGACTCACCAGGGGGGACAGATGGCTACACCTTC. This translates into CASSDSPGGTDGYTF.

A note on this clonotype: The junction shows a germline mismatch at one end, possibly a read error. V gene TRBV6-1 combines with J gene TRBJ2-7, with 10 bases lining up with TRBD2. Germline loops: CDR1 MNHNS, CDR2 SASEGT. The CDR3 loop spans 14 amino acids. The CDR3 DNA follows: TGTGCTAGCAGTGCGGGACTAGCGTTCTACGGGCAGTACTTC. It encodes CASSAGLAFYGQYF.

The chain combines TRBV20-1 with TRBJ2-3; 12 bases fit TRBD2. The junction had 8 bases not matched to a gene; V was cut back by 6 bases and J by 4 bases. Germline-derived CDR1 and CDR2 are DFQATT and SNEGSKA (reference sequence). The CDR3 runs 15 residues. CDR3 amino acids: CSAPGLAGMADTQYF. CDR3 sequence (DNA): TGCAGTGCCCCTGGACTAGCGGGAATGGCAGATACGCAGTATTTT.

Regarding this clonotype: A junction boundary mismatches the germline segment, possibly from a read error. The chain carries TRBV6-1 and TRBJ2-5; D not certain. The germline V gene encodes CDR1 MNHNS and CDR2 SASEGT. The CDR3 consists of 11 residues. CDR3 sequence (DNA): TGTTCCAGCACCTTTCAAGAGACCCAGTACTTC. This codes for CSSTFQETQYF.